This T cell receptor (beta chain) was identified during a study of preoperative IRX-2 immunotherapy in early breast cancer. This table comes from immunoSEQ multiplex PCR, and its TCRdb copy is limited to in-frame clones, with some not included. This table holds roughly 93,000 clones, around 86% found once. Treatment of the sample: preoperative locoregional IRX-2 cytokine immunotherapy. Preoperative locoregional IRX-2 cytokine immunotherapy was tested in the phase Ib source study. The receptor was derived from a human donor with breast cancer. Specimen: tumor tissue, collected after IRX-2 immunotherapy.

CDR3 DNA sequence: TGCGCCAGCAGTGAGACCGGGGGAGCTCAATCCTACGAGCAGTACTTC. It is translated as CASSETGGAQSYEQYF. The chain links TRBV5-1 to TRBJ2-7, with D maybe TRBD2 (6 bases). Germline assignment: CDR1 SGHRS and CDR2 YFSETQ. This CDR3 is built from 16 residues. Trimming left V 5 bases short and J 1 base short, with 19 bases between.